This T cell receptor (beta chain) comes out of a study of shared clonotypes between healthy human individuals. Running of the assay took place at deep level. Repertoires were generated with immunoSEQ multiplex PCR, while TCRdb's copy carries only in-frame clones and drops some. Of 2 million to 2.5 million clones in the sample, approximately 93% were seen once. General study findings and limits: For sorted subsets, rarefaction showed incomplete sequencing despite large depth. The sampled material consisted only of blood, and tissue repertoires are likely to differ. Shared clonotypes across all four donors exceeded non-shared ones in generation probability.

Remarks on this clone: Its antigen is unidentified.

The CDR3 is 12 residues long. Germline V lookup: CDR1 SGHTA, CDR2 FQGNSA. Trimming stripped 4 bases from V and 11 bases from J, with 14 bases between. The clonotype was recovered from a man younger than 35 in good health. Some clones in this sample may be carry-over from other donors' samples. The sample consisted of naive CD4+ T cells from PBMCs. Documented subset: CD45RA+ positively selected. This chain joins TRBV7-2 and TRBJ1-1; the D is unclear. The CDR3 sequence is CASSSGGWIAFF. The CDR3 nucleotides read TGTGCCAGCAGCTCGGGCGGGTGGATCGCTTTCTTT.